The 8 T cell receptor beta chains in this list originate from one sample, sequenced in a study of read filtering for tumor transcriptome and immune sequencing. From roughly 400 ng of RNA, a library with molecular barcoded alpha/delta and beta/gamma adaptors was made. Each CDR3 protein gets one entry after TCRdb re-called the reads with MiXCR. The sample consists of almost 40,000 distinct CDR3 sequences, 13% to 15% of them appearing once. Sample: a population of CD138-negative cells sorted from bone marrow. The receptor set was obtained from a donor at least 40 years old with multiple myeloma.

This clonotype was counted a single time. The gene calls are TRBV7-9 and TRBJ1-3; D is ambiguous. The V gene's germline CDR1 is SEHNR and CDR2 FQNEAQ (reference sequence). Trimming removed 5 bases at V and 0 bases at J, with 14 bases between. The CDR3 has 16 amino acids. CDR3 DNA: TGTGCCAGCAGCCCCATTGACTGGGGCTCTGGAAACACCATATATTTT. This encodes CASSPIDWGSGNTIYF. Filled out from reference TRBV7-9 and TRBJ1-3, the complete variable domain reads DTGVSQNPRHKITKRGQNVTFRCDPISEHNRLYWYRQTLGQGPEFLTYFQNEAQLEKSRLLSDRFSAERPKGSFSTLEIQRTEQGDSAMYLCASSPIDWGSGNTIYFGEGSWLTVV.

This clonotype was seen ten or more times. The rearrangement links TRBV3-1 to TRBJ1-2; the D gene is possibly TRBD1 (5 bases). CDR3 length equals 15 residues. The germline CDR1 and CDR2 sequences are LGHDT and YNNKEL (reference sequence). Trimming took off 0 bases at V and 2 bases at J, with 10 bases between the two ends. CDR3 amino acids: CASSQEGEGNYGYTF. Here the CDR3 DNA reads TGTGCCAGCAGCCAAGAAGGGGAGGGGAACTATGGCTACACCTTC.

There are many counts of this clonotype. V usage is TRBV3-1 and J usage is TRBJ1-1, with TRBD1 as a possible D gene (6 bases). V gave up 4 bases and J gave up 8 bases, with 11 bases separating them. This CDR3 comprises 12 residues. Per the germline V gene, CDR1 is LGHDT and CDR2 is YNNKEL (reference sequence). The CDR3 DNA follows: TGTGCCAGCAGCCCGAGTCAGGGGGAAGCTTTCTTT. This translates into CASSPSQGEAFF.

This clonotype was counted ten times or more. The rearrangement joins TRBV6-2 or TRBV6-3 to TRBJ1-1; D is unclear. This CDR3 is built from 11 residues. CDR1 MNHEY and CDR2 SVGEGT come from the germline V gene. Trimming shortened V by 8 bases and J by 5 bases, and 9 bases separated the two germline ends. CDR3 sequence (DNA): TGTGCCAGCGGGCGGATGACTGAAGCTTTCTTT. This encodes CASGRMTEAFF.

This clonotype has a count of ten or more. A much larger clone lies one base from this, so it may be a read error. V and J are TRBV5-6 and TRBJ2-1; the D is unclear. This CDR3 region has 15 residues. The germline V gene encodes CDR1 SGHDT and CDR2 YYEEEE. The CDR3 reads CASSFIGSSYKEQFF. As DNA, the CDR3 is TGTGCCAGCAGCTTCATTGGAAGCTCCTACAAGGAGCAGTTCTTC. Based on the CDR3 plus reference TRBV5-6 and TRBJ2-1, the full variable domain is DAGVTQSPTHLIKTRGQQVTLRCSPKSGHDTVSWYQQALGQGPQFIFQYYEEEERQRGNFPDRFSGHQFPNYSSELNVNALLLGDSALYLCASSFIGSSYKEQFFGPGTRLTVL.

With regard to this clonotype: This likely comes from a read error, as the CDR3 has no conserved phenylalanine or tryptophan at its end. The rearrangement joins TRBV20-1 to TRBJ1-1, with D perhaps TRBD1 (5 bases). The ends were cut back, 1 base at V and 8 bases at J, with 8 bases in the middle. The germline V gene has CDR1 DFQATT and CDR2 SNEGSKA (reference sequence). This CDR3 spans 11 amino acids. CDR3 sequence (DNA): TGCAGTGCTAGAGCGGGGGTCGAAGCTTTCCTT. Its protein product is CSARAGVEAFL.

This clonotype was counted ten times or more. The chain couples TRBV7-3 to TRBJ2-2, with no clear D. V gave up 2 bases and J gave up 2 bases, with 6 bases separating them. The length of the CDR3 is 14 residues. The V gene's germline CDR1 is SGHTA and CDR2 FQGTGA. CDR3 loop: CASSLGSNTGELFF. CDR3 sequence (DNA): TGTGCCAGCAGCTTAGGGTCCAACACCGGGGAGCTGTTTTTT. Combining the CDR3 with reference TRBV7-3 and TRBJ2-2 gives the whole variable domain GAGVSQTPSNKVTEKGKYVELRCDPISGHTALYWYRQSLGQGPEFLIYFQGTGAADDSGLPNDRFFAVRPEGSVSTLKIQRTERGDSAVYLCASSLGSNTGELFFGEGSRLTVL.

The chain is built from TRBV11-2 and TRBJ1-2, with D uncertain. CDR1 and CDR2 from the germline V gene are SGHAT and FQNNGV. V gave up 5 bases and J gave up 14 bases, with 15 bases separating them. The CDR3 extends over 11 amino acids. CDR3: CASSMGRVTTF. The CDR3 region has the DNA TGTGCCAGCAGCATGGGGAGGGTTACGACCTTC.